The 11 T cell receptor beta chains given below trace back to one sample, sequenced in a study of OX40 agonist ivuxolimab in advanced cancers. Libraries were prepared by immunoSEQ multiplex PCR; TCRdb keeps only in-frame clonotypes and omits some of them. This table holds under 95,000 clones, about 82% found once. The source material was CD4+ or CD8+ T cells sorted from blood, sampled in a trial of the OX40 agonist ivuxolimab. All receptors come from an adult with an advanced solid tumor such as melanoma, head and neck, liver or kidney cancer.

This clone was seen a single time. Germline and junction disagree at one end, which may indicate a read error. The V call is TRBV27, the J call TRBJ1-2; D gene ambiguous. The germline V gene has CDR1 MNHEY and CDR2 SMNVEV (reference sequence). CDR3 size: 15 residues. For the CDR3, the DNA is TGTGCCGGCAGTTTACGTTCGATAGCTAACTATGGCTACACCTTC. Residues: CAGSLRSIANYGYTF.

V and J are TRBV19 and TRBJ2-7; D ambiguous. The CDR3 spans 13 residues. V was cut by 3 bases and J by 5 bases, with 11 bases left in between. Germline loops: CDR1 LNHDA, CDR2 SQIVND (reference sequence). The CDR3 DNA sequence: TGTGCCAGTAGTATGAGGCCTCGGGACGAGCAGTACTTC. Translation: CASSMRPRDEQYF.

The V gene is TRBV7-2, the J gene TRBJ2-7; TRBD2 matches at 12 bases. Germline lookup yields CDR1 SGHTA and CDR2 FQGNSA. The length of the CDR3 is 18 residues. J lost 0 bases, V lost 4 bases, and 10 bases had no gene match. In DNA, the CDR3 is TGTGCCAGCAGCTCCCCGGGACTAGCGGGCGGGAGCTCCTACGAGCAGTACTTC. Translating gives CASSSPGLAGGSSYEQYF.

The chain has TRBV19 and TRBJ1-6; D gene uncertain. The CDR3 totals 13 residues. Germline loops: CDR1 LNHDA, CDR2 SQIVND (reference sequence). V was shortened by 4 bases and J by 6 bases, with 7 bases between the two germline ends. The CDR3 is CASSRGGNSPLHF. The CDR3 DNA follows: TGTGCCAGTAGTAGGGGAGGTAATTCACCCCTCCACTTT.

The chain couples TRBV29-1 to TRBJ1-2, with 9 nucleotides matching TRBD1. Per the germline V gene, CDR1 is SQVTM and CDR2 is ANQGSEA. V gave up 3 bases and J gave up 7 bases; unmatched junction bases: 9. The CDR3 is made up of 14 amino acids. In nucleotides, the CDR3 is TGCAGCGTTGACCCCGCAGGGACAGGGAGTGGCTACACCTTC. Translating it yields CSVDPAGTGSGYTF.

This clone was seen a few times. The CDR3 here is CAIIRPGGNGYTF. In nucleotides, the CDR3 is TGTGCCATCATCAGACCAGGGGGCAATGGCTACACCTTC. The chain couples TRBV19 to TRBJ1-2; TRBD1 matches at 8 bases. From germline, CDR1 is LNHDA and CDR2 SQIVND (reference sequence). The CDR3 covers 13 residues. The J segment lost 6 bases and the V segment lost 10 bases, leaving 10 bases of the junction unmatched. Supplemented by reference TRBV19 and TRBJ1-2, the full variable domain reads DGGITQSPKYLFRKEGQNVTLSCEQNLNHDAMYWYRQDPGQGLRLIYYSQIVNDFQKGDIAEGYSVSREKKESFPLTVTSAQKNPTAFYLCAIIRPGGNGYTFGSGTRLTVV.

V usage is TRBV2 and J usage is TRBJ2-7; maybe TRBD2 (5 bases). The V and J ends lost 4 bases and 6 bases respectively, with 13 bases between them. The germline V gene has CDR1 SNHLY and CDR2 FYNNEI. The CDR3 runs to 13 residues. CDR3 residues: CASSANERGEQYF. The CDR3 bases are TGTGCCAGCAGTGCAAACGAACGGGGCGAGCAGTACTTC. Full variable domain (rest looked up from reference TRBV2 and TRBJ2-7): EPEVTQTPSHQVTQMGQEVILRCVPISNHLYFYWYRQILGQKVEFLVSFYNNEISEKSEIFDDQFSVERPDGSNFTLKIRSTKLEDSAMYFCASSANERGEQYFGPGTRLTVT.

This rearrangement joins TRBV2 to TRBJ1-6; D is perhaps TRBD1 (5 bases). The CDR3 extends over 15 amino acids. Germline V gives CDR1 SNHLY, CDR2 FYNNEI. Trimming left V 6 bases short and J 10 bases short, with 19 bases between. The CDR3, as DNA: TGTGCCAGCAGCCCCGACAGCCCTCCTGGGTCACCCCTCCACTTT. Encoded protein: CASSPDSPPGSPLHF.

This chain links TRBV2 with TRBJ2-2; D gene ambiguous. The CDR3 consists of 13 residues. Trimming stripped 2 bases from V and 6 bases from J, with 7 bases between. Per the germline V gene, CDR1 is SNHLY and CDR2 is FYNNEI. CDR3 bases: TGTGCCAGCAGTGAATCCTATTCCGGGGAGCTGTTTTTT. The encoded protein is CASSESYSGELFF. The variable domain in full, completed from reference TRBV2 and TRBJ2-2, reads EPEVTQTPSHQVTQMGQEVILRCVPISNHLYFYWYRQILGQKVEFLVSFYNNEISEKSEIFDDQFSVERPDGSNFTLKIRSTKLEDSAMYFCASSESYSGELFFGEGSRLTVL.

The rearrangement links TRBV9 to TRBJ2-5; D may be TRBD1 (5 bases). CDR3 length: 14 amino acids. The germline CDR1 and CDR2 sequences are SGDLS and YYNGEE. V was clipped by 0 bases and J by 7 bases, with 13 bases between them. The CDR3, as DNA: TGTGCCAGCAGCGTAGATCTTCTTAGGGGGACCCAGTACTTC. It encodes CASSVDLLRGTQYF. Based on the CDR3 plus reference TRBV9 and TRBJ2-5, the full variable domain is DSGVTQTPKHLITATGQRVTLRCSPRSGDLSVYWYQQSLDQGLQFLIQYYNGEERAKGNILERFSAQQFPDLHSELNLSSLELGDSALYFCASSVDLLRGTQYFGPGTRLLVL.

V gene TRBV11-3 combines with J gene TRBJ2-1; D perhaps matches TRBD2 (6 bases). Trimming pared 3 bases from V and 9 bases from J, leaving 9 bases between. This CDR3 is built from 12 residues. CDR1 and CDR2 from the germline V gene are SGHNT and YENEEA. The CDR3 is CASSLGTSEQFF. The CDR3 DNA is TGTGCCAGCAGCTTGGGGACTTCTGAGCAGTTCTTC.